There are many counts of the clone carrying this TCR beta chain. Its antigen is as yet unknown. The entry originates in a study of T-cell reconstitution after alpha-beta-depleted transplantation in children. Study results and caveats: Expanded graft clones, several hundred of them, were reportedly the source of alpha-beta T cells about two months after transplant. Elevated TCRbeta diversity at day 60 was traced, in some patients, to surviving recipient T cells and thymic progenitors.

Trimming stripped 5 bases from V and 2 bases from J, with 9 bases between. Germline assignment: CDR1 SEHNR and CDR2 FQNEAQ (reference sequence). The length of the CDR3 is 13 residues. Preparation of the TCRbeta library involved a method that used unique molecular identifiers. TCRdb recomputed calls from the PCR reads with MiXCR, one row per CDR3 protein. Of hundreds of thousands of distinct CDR3 sequences in the sample, around 14% were seen once. The input for sequencing was PBMCs, taken before TCRalphabeta/CD19-depleted stem cell transplant. This rearrangement joins TRBV7-9 to TRBJ1-1; D is unclear. The sequence was collected from a girl aged 2-10 years with congenital amegakaryocytic thrombocytopenia, due to receive a stem cell transplant. CDR3 protein: CASSQDRNTEAFF. In nucleotides, the CDR3 is TGTGCCAGCAGCCAAGACCGTAACACTGAAGCTTTCTTT.